Below, 25 T cell receptor beta chains from the same sample are listed, as sequenced in a study of tissue T cells after allogeneic stem cell transplantation. The assay was immunoSEQ multiplex PCR, and TCRdb's table has in-frame clones only and misses some. The sample consists of about 17,000 clones, about 70% of them appearing once. Input material: spleen. These receptors originate from a female BALB/c mouse in good health. MHC haplotype: H2-d.

Comment on this clone: These gene names are mouse names. The read comes to an end 1 residue before the CDR3 does, leaving the germline J gene to fill in the end. Other DNA sequences in the sample encode the same CDR3. The V call is TRBV19, the J call TRBJ1-3; D uncertain. Germline lookup yields CDR1 FNHDT and CDR2 SITEND (reference sequence). This CDR3 comprises 14 residues. Trimming removed 0 bases from V and 0 bases from J, with 4 bases in between. The part of the CDR3 DNA that was read is TGTGCCAGCAGTATAGGAGATTCTGGAAATACGCTCTAT. Translating it yields CASSIGDSGNTLY. The full CDR3 protein reads CASSIGDSGNTLYF. The variable domain in full, completed from reference TRBV19 and TRBJ1-3, reads GGIITQTPKFLIGQEGQKLTLKCQQNFNHDTMYWYRQDSGKGLRLIYYSITENDLQKGDLSEGYDASREKKSSFSLTVTSAQKNEMAVFLCASSIGDSGNTLYFGEGSRLIVV.

This clone has just a few counts. Gene names are mouse gene names. The read gets to within 1 residue of the CDR3 end, and the germline J gene fills in the rest. The chain carries TRBV29 and TRBJ2-7; TRBD2 aligns across 7 bases. This CDR3 has 15 amino acids. Losses at the gene ends were 5 bases for V and 0 bases for J; bases not matched to a gene: 7. The germline CDR1 and CDR2 sequences are MSHET and SYDVDS. Incomplete CDR3 DNA: TGTGCTAGCAGTCTAACTGGGGCCTTCTCCTATGAACAGTAC. Its protein is CASSLTGAFSYEQY. The full CDR3 is CASSLTGAFSYEQYF.

A note on this clone: The germline and genes are mouse ones. Read coverage stops 1 residue before the CDR3 terminus; the germline J gene supplies the remainder. V usage is TRBV13-3 and J usage is TRBJ1-1, with TRBD1 matching 8 bases. The CDR3 contains 14 residues. Trimming removed 2 bases from V and 0 bases from J; junction bases left unmatched: 0. Germline values: CDR1 NNHDY, CDR2 SYVADS. Partial CDR3 DNA: TGTGCCAGCAGTGACAGGGGGCCAAACACAGAAGTCTTC. Its translation is CASSDRGPNTEVF. The entire CDR3 protein reads CASSDRGPNTEVFF.

A remark on this clone: Gene names refer to mouse genes. The read comes to an end 1 residue before the CDR3 does, leaving the germline J gene to fill in the end. This rearrangement joins TRBV13-1 to TRBJ1-1; the D is unclear. The germline V gene encodes CDR1 NSHNY and CDR2 SYGAGN. Trimming took off 2 bases at V and 1 base at J, with 0 bases between the two ends. The CDR3 extends over 11 amino acids. CDR3 region: CASSENTEVFF. Incomplete CDR3 DNA: TGTGCCAGCAGTGAAAACACAGAAGTCTTC.

As regards this clone: Mouse gene names and germline throughout. The CDR3 end lies 1 residue beyond the end of the read and is filled in from the germline J gene. The chain uses TRBV3 and TRBJ1-4; D uncertain. The CDR3 has 14 residues. Between the trimmed V and J ends, which lost 1 base and 0 bases, there was a span of 3 bases. Germline V gene lookup returns CDR1 SNHLY and CDR2 FYNGKV (reference sequence). The sequenced CDR3 bases are TGTGCCAGCAGCTTAGATATTTCCAACGAAAGATTATTT. Translating it yields CASSLDISNERLF. The full-length CDR3 reads as CASSLDISNERLFF.

To note about this clone: Each gene name is a mouse one. The CDR3 DNA, read in part, is TGCACCTGCAGTGCCCTGGGGGGCACCTATGCTGAGCAGTTC. This translates into CTCSALGGTYAEQF. The full CDR3 protein reads CTCSALGGTYAEQFF. The chain couples TRBV1 to TRBJ2-1; TRBD2 matches 8 bases. The read falls 1 residue short of the CDR3 end, and the missing part is taken from the germline J gene. Germline V gives CDR1 NSQYPW, CDR2 LRSPGD (reference sequence). The J segment lost 3 bases and the V segment lost 3 bases, leaving 4 bases of the junction unmatched. The CDR3 loop spans 15 amino acids.

The table lists this clone with a few counts. The gene names given are mouse names. The chain's CDR3 is CSSRQKNTGQLYF. The DNA read from the CDR3 is TGTAGTTCTAGACAGAAAAACACCGGGCAGCTCTAC. V gene TRBV30 combines with J gene TRBJ2-2, with D unclear. The CDR3 end lies 1 residue beyond the end of the read and is filled in from the germline J gene. CDR3 length: 13 residues. Germline CDR1 reads SQVVS; CDR2 reads ANEGSEA. Trimming removed 2 bases at V and 1 base at J, with 5 bases between. The variable domain in full, completed from reference TRBV30 and TRBJ2-2, reads SVLLYQKPNRDICQSGTSLKIQCVADSQVVSMFWYQQFQEQSLMLMATANEGSEATYESGFTKDKFPISRPNLTFSTLTVNNARPGDSSIYFCSSRQKNTGQLYFGEGSKLTVL.

Note on this clone: The genes and germline here are from mouse. Read sequence stops 1 residue before the CDR3 end, and the germline J gene provides the missing end. The J gene is TRBJ2-7, the V gene TRBV13-3; D may match TRBD1 or TRBD2 (6 bases each). Per germline, CDR1 NNHDY and CDR2 SYVADS. The CDR3 has 13 amino acids. Trimming took 3 bases from V and 3 from J, leaving 10 bases between them. This chain's CDR3 is CASSAWGRYEQYF. The covered CDR3 bases are TGTGCCAGCAGTGCATGGGGGCGCTATGAACAGTAC.

This clone was seen a few times. Gene names are the mouse ones. With the read ending 1 residue before the CDR3 end, the germline J gene is used to fill in that end. This rearrangement joins TRBV1 to TRBJ2-1; no clear D gene. The CDR3 length is 14 residues. From germline, CDR1 is NSQYPW and CDR2 LRSPGD (reference sequence). V was clipped by 1 base and J by 1 base, with 5 bases between them. CDR3 residues: CTCSAAGNYAEQFF. The CDR3 DNA, read in part, is TGCACCTGCAGTGCAGCAGGAAACTATGCTGAGCAGTTC.

A note on this clone: Gene labels here are mouse ones. Coverage ceases 1 residue before the CDR3 finishes, and the germline J gene fills in the end. This chain uses TRBV13-2 with TRBJ2-2; no firm D call. The V gene's germline CDR1 is NNHNN and CDR2 SYGAGS (reference sequence). The CDR3 loop spans 15 amino acids. Trimming pared 0 bases from V and 0 bases from J, leaving 6 bases between. The CDR3 bases that were read are TGTGCCAGCGGTGATGGGAGGGCAAACACCGGGCAGCTCTAC. It yields the protein CASGDGRANTGQLY. The complete CDR3 reads CASGDGRANTGQLYF.

A remark on this clone: The listed genes are named as in mouse. With the read ending 1 residue before the CDR3 end, the germline J gene is used to fill in that end. The chain carries TRBV19 and TRBJ1-5, with D unresolved. CDR1 is FNHDT, CDR2 SITEND, per germline (reference sequence). The CDR3 covers 14 residues. V lost 4 bases and J lost 0, with 8 bases in between. This CDR3 reads CASSHKYNNQAPLF. The CDR3 DNA, read in part, is TGTGCCAGCAGTCACAAATATAACAACCAGGCTCCGCTT. Using reference TRBV19 and TRBJ1-5 for the parts outside the CDR3, the full variable domain is GGIITQTPKFLIGQEGQKLTLKCQQNFNHDTMYWYRQDSGKGLRLIYYSITENDLQKGDLSEGYDASREKKSSFSLTVTSAQKNEMAVFLCASSHKYNNQAPLFGEGTRLSVL.

A remark on this clone: Mouse gene names and germline throughout. The CDR3 end falls 1 residue outside the read, so it is completed with the germline J gene. The chain carries TRBV2 and TRBJ2-5, with TRBD2 identical over 10 bases. V lost 3 bases to trimming and J lost 2 bases; unmatched junction nucleotides: 5. The CDR3 has 16 residues. Germline V gene sequence: CDR1 LGHNA, CDR2 YSYQKL. CDR3 bases read: TGTGCCAGCAGCCATCCCCGGACTGGGGGCCAAGACACCCAGTAC. It encodes CASSHPRTGGQDTQY. The complete CDR3 sequence is CASSHPRTGGQDTQYF.

Regarding this clone: The gene symbols are mouse symbols. The read gets to within 1 residue of the CDR3 end, and the germline J gene fills in the rest. The J gene is TRBJ2-4, the V gene TRBV29, with a weak D call TRBD2 (7 bases). With 0 bases removed from V and 7 bases from J, the gap between germline ends came to 14 bases. This CDR3 is built from 15 residues. Per germline, CDR1 MSHET and CDR2 SYDVDS. The covered CDR3 bases are TGTGCTAGCAGTTTATCGTTCGGGGGGCGGGACACCTTGTAC. This encodes CASSLSFGGRDTLY. The entire CDR3 sequence reads CASSLSFGGRDTLYF.

This clone was observed once. Germline and genes: mouse. With the read ending 1 residue before the CDR3 end, the germline J gene is used to fill in that end. The rearrangement joins TRBV13-1 to TRBJ1-3; 10 bases match TRBD1. The junction had 5 bases not matched to a gene; V was cut back by 0 bases and J by 2 bases. Germline CDR1 NSHNY, CDR2 SYGAGN. This CDR3 has 17 amino acids. Incomplete CDR3 DNA: TGTGCCAGCAGTGATGCGGGGGGACAGGGGACTGGAAATACGCTCTAT. Translated, it gives CASSDAGGQGTGNTLY. The CDR3 as a whole reads CASSDAGGQGTGNTLYF.

A note on this clone: The germline and genes are mouse ones. The CDR3 end lies 1 residue beyond the end of the read and is filled in from the germline J gene. The chain carries TRBV19 and TRBJ1-3; the match to TRBD1 covers 7 bases. This CDR3 is built from 14 residues. The germline V gene has CDR1 FNHDT and CDR2 SITEND (reference sequence). J gave up 0 bases and V 6 bases, and 3 bases lay outside the gene matches. The CDR3 here is CASNHRGSGNTLYF. CDR3 bases read: TGTGCCAGCAATCACAGGGGTTCTGGAAATACGCTCTAT.

As regards this clone: All gene names here are mouse names. The CDR3 end lies 1 residue beyond the end of the read and is filled in from the germline J gene. This chain joins TRBV15 and TRBJ1-2; possible D gene TRBD1, 5 bases. The V and J ends lost 0 bases and 0 bases respectively, with 8 bases between them. Germline CDR1 reads SGHND; CDR2 reads FRSKSL. The CDR3 has 15 amino acids. CDR3 protein: CASSLAWGANSDYTF. CDR3 bases read: TGTGCCAGCAGTTTAGCGTGGGGGGCAAACTCCGACTACACC.

Worth noting for this clone: These gene names are mouse names. The read is 1 residue too short to cover the CDR3 end, so that end is filled in from the germline J gene. The V call is TRBV14, the J call TRBJ1-1; D is ambiguous. The CDR3 spans 13 residues. CDR1 and CDR2 from the germline V gene are SGHDT and FRDEAV. The V and J ends lost 3 bases and 0 bases respectively, with 6 bases between them. The part of the CDR3 DNA that was read is TGTGCCAGCAGTTGGGGTGCAAACACAGAAGTCTTC. Amino acid sequence: CASSWGANTEVF. The full-length CDR3 reads as CASSWGANTEVFF. Looking up the rest from reference TRBV14 and TRBJ1-1 gives the full variable domain: EAGVTQSPRYAVLQEGQAVSFWCDPISGHDTLYWYQQPRDQGPQLLVYFRDEAVIDNSQLPSDRFSAVRPKGTNSTLKIQSAKQGDTATYLCASSWGANTEVFFGKGTRLTVV.

About this clone: Gene names and germline refer to mouse. The CDR3 is cut off 1 residue early in the read; its end comes from the germline J gene. The V and J genes are TRBV15 and TRBJ2-3, with 11 nucleotides matching TRBD2. This CDR3 region has 15 residues. With V trimmed by 3 bases and J by 5 bases, 4 bases remained unmatched. Looked up from germline, CDR1 is SGHND and CDR2 is FRSKSL. The part of the CDR3 DNA that was read is TGTGCCAGCAGTTTGGACTGGGGGGCCAGAGAAACGCTGTAT. Its translation is CASSLDWGARETLY. From start to end, the CDR3 is CASSLDWGARETLYF.

Comments on this clone: Gene and germline names: mouse. The read falls 1 residue short of the CDR3 end, and the missing part is taken from the germline J gene. The chain uses TRBV13-1 and TRBJ1-3; D ambiguous. Trimming took 3 bases from V and 0 from J, leaving 7 bases between them. Germline lookup yields CDR1 NSHNY and CDR2 SYGAGN. The CDR3 runs 14 residues. The CDR3 bases that were read are TGTGCCAGCAGTGCGACCCTTTCTGGAAATACGCTCTAT. Protein: CASSATLSGNTLY. The full-length CDR3 reads as CASSATLSGNTLYF.

Comment on this clone: The germline and genes are mouse ones. CDR3 sequence: CGASGGNNQAPLF. CDR3 bases read: TGTGGTGCTAGCGGGGGTAACAACCAGGCTCCGCTT. The chain carries TRBV20 and TRBJ1-5; D is possibly TRBD1 (5 bases). The DNA ends 1 residue before the CDR3 does, and the rest of the CDR3 is filled in from the germline J gene. The CDR3 is made up of 13 amino acids. V lost 3 bases, J lost 0 bases, and 6 bases lay in between. Per the germline V gene, CDR1 is GFQATS and CDR2 is STVNSAI.

This clone occurred a few times. Genes and germline come from the mouse. The observed sequence ends 1 residue before the CDR3 terminus, with the missing tail filled in from the germline J gene. The chain uses TRBV19 and TRBJ2-1; 9 nucleotides match TRBD2. J was trimmed by 8 bases and V by 2 bases; bases with no gene match: 2. CDR1 FNHDT and CDR2 SITEND come from the germline V gene (reference sequence). This CDR3 has 13 amino acids. The sequenced CDR3 bases are TGTGCCAGCAGTATGACTGGGGGATCTGAGCAGTTC. Encoded protein: CASSMTGGSEQF. The CDR3 as a whole reads CASSMTGGSEQFF.

With respect to this clone: Genes and germline come from the mouse. The DNA ends 1 residue before the CDR3 does, and the rest of the CDR3 is filled in from the germline J gene. The rearrangement joins TRBV24 to TRBJ2-2, with 9 nucleotides matching TRBD1. Trimming at V came to 4 bases and at J to 3 bases, leaving 6 bases not matched to a gene. This CDR3 spans 16 amino acids. Germline loops: CDR1 KGHTA, CDR2 FRNEEI. The CDR3 protein is CASSPSRDRDTGQLYF. The CDR3 DNA, read in part, is TGTGCCAGCAGTCCCTCCCGGGACAGGGACACCGGGCAGCTCTAC.

To note about this clone: Gene names follow the mouse nomenclature. The CDR3 is cut off 1 residue early in the read; its end comes from the germline J gene. The gene calls are TRBV20 and TRBJ2-7, with D tentatively TRBD1 (5 bases). The CDR3 is 13 residues long. Germline lookup yields CDR1 GFQATS and CDR2 STVNSAI. V was shortened by 3 bases and J by 0 bases, with 9 bases between the two germline ends. The CDR3 region is CGASKDNSYEQYF. The sequenced CDR3 bases are TGTGGTGCTAGCAAGGACAACTCCTATGAACAGTAC.

Note on this clone: Each gene name is a mouse one. The read ends 1 residue early relative to the CDR3; the germline J gene fills the gap. The chain is built from TRBV13-1 and TRBJ2-4; D might be TRBD2 (7 bases). CDR1 and CDR2 (germline): NSHNY, SYGAGN. Deletions cut 0 bases from V and 4 bases from J, with 12 bases between. The CDR3 totals 15 residues. Incomplete CDR3 DNA: TGTGCCAGCAGTGATGCAGAGGGGGGGAAAAACACCTTGTAC. This translates into CASSDAEGGKNTLY. The entire CDR3 protein reads CASSDAEGGKNTLYF.

As to this clone: Gene labels here are mouse ones. The CDR3 goes on 1 residue after the read ends, and that part is filled in from the germline J gene. The V and J genes are TRBV2 and TRBJ2-7; D unresolved. V was cut by 0 bases and J by 4 bases, with 7 bases left in between. CDR1 and CDR2 from the germline V gene are LGHNA and YSYQKL. CDR3 length: 13 amino acids. The part of the CDR3 DNA that was read is TGTGCCAGCAGCCAAGACGGCAGATATGAACAGTAC. This translates into CASSQDGRYEQY. The whole CDR3 protein is CASSQDGRYEQYF.